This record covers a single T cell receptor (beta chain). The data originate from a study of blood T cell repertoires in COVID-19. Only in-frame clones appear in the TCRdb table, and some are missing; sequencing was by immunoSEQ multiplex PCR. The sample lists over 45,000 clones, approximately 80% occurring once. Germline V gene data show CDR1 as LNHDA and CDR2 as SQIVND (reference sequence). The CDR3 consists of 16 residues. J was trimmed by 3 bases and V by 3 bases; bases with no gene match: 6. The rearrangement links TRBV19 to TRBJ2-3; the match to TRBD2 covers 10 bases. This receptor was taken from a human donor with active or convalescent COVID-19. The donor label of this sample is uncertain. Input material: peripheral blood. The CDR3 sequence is CASSIGVAGGTDTQYF. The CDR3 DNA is TGTGCCAGTAGTATTGGGGTAGCGGGAGGAACAGATACGCAGTATTTT.